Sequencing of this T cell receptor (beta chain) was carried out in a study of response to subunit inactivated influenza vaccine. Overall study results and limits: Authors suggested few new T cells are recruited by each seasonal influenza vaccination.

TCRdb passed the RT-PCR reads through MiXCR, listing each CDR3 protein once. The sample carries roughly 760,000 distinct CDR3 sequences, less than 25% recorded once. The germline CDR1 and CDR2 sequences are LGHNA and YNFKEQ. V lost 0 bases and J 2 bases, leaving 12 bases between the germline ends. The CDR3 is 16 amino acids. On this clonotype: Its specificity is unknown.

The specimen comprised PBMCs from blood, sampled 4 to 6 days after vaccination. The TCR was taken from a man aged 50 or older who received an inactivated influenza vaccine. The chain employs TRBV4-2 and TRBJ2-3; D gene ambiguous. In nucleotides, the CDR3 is TGTGCCAGCAGCCAAGAAATACTCATACCCACAGATACGCAGTATTTT. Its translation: CASSQEILIPTDTQYF.